One T cell receptor beta chain is described in this entry. Antigen specificity is unknown. The data were obtained in a study of T cell responses to AZD1222 COVID-19 vaccine. Study-wide results and caveats: Donors were largely white British and mainly female; clonal diversity was possibly underestimated. Only after the peak T cell response were repertoires sampled. Vaccine-related CD4 TCRs covered spike, predominating at 160-218 and 743-854.

Trimming at V came to 3 bases and at J to 5 bases, leaving 1 base not matched to a gene. CDR1 and CDR2 (germline): LNHDA, SQIVND (reference sequence). CDR3 length: 13 amino acids. Some clones are missing from TCRdb's copy, which holds only in-frame ones; the method was immunoSEQ multiplex PCR. Altogether around 97,000 clones are present, over 80% being singletons, with the ten largest covering 20% to 25%. The sample here was peripheral blood, taken on day 0 of AZD1222 vaccination. The receptor was isolated from an adult in good health. The rearrangement uses TRBV19 and TRBJ2-7; TRBD2 matches 10 bases. The CDR3 DNA reads TGTGCCAGTAGTATCCTAGCGGGAGACGAGCAGTACTTC. Protein: CASSILAGDEQYF.